Below, 29 T cell receptor beta chains from the same sample are listed, as sequenced in a study of Graves' ophthalmopathy and Graves' hyperthyroidism. RNA transcripts provided the template for amplifying TCR beta CDR3 regions. An initial RT-PCR round employing HTBI primers preceded a second-round multiplex PCR. TCRdb passed the multiplex PCR reads through MiXCR, listing each CDR3 protein once. This table holds roughly 1.1 million distinct CDR3 sequences, around a third found once. Sequences were obtained from peripheral blood or thyroid tissue (not recorded which). The receptors shown here come from an adult man with Graves' hyperthyroidism.

This clonotype was found many times. The rearrangement links TRBV25-1 to TRBJ1-4; D is unclear. V was pared by 7 bases and J by 7 bases, with 13 bases between. The germline CDR1 and CDR2 sequences are MGHDK and SYGVNS. This CDR3 has 13 residues. The CDR3 is CASKVGAGEKLFF. CDR3 bases: TGTGCCAGCAAGGTGGGCGCGGGTGAAAAACTGTTTTTT. The variable domain in full, with the rest retrieved from reference TRBV25-1 and TRBJ1-4, is EADIYQTPRYLVIGTGKKITLECSQTMGHDKMYWYQQDPGMELHLIHYSYGVNSTEKGDLSSESTVSRIRTEHFPLTLESARPSHTSQYLCASKVGAGEKLFFGSGTQLSVL.

This chain joins TRBV12-3 or TRBV12-4 and TRBJ1-4, with 8 bases lining up with TRBD1. The CDR3 contains 17 residues. Trimming took 8 bases from V and 7 from J; bases not matched to a gene: 18. CDR3 protein: CASSPRTGMDGSEKLFF. The CDR3 DNA reads TGTGCCAGCTCACCGAGGACAGGGATGGATGGTAGTGAAAAACTGTTTTTT.

This clonotype was seen repeatedly, ten times or more. This rearrangement joins TRBV5-1 to TRBJ1-6; D unresolved. Germline V CDR1 and CDR2: SGHRS, YFSETQ. With 1 base removed from V and 8 bases from J, the gap between germline ends came to 13 bases. The CDR3 is 15 amino acids. The CDR3 DNA is TGCGCCAGCAGCTTGCGCCCTGGGGATCATTCACCCCTCCACTTT. Translation: CASSLRPGDHSPLHF.

The CDR3 is CASSGTSGDWVEQYF. CDR3 DNA: TGCGCCAGCAGCGGGACTAGCGGGGATTGGGTCGAGCAGTACTTC. The chain couples TRBV5-1 to TRBJ2-7; 13 nucleotides align to TRBD2. Trimming took 4 bases from V and 6 from J; bases not matched to a gene: 7. The CDR3 has 15 residues. CDR1 and CDR2 (germline): SGHRS, YFSETQ. Full variable domain (outside the CDR3, taken from reference TRBV5-1 and TRBJ2-7): KAGVTQTPRYLIKTRGQQVTLSCSPISGHRSVSWYQQTPGQGLQFLFEYFSETQRNKGNFPGRFSGRQFSNSRSEMNVSTLELGDSALYLCASSGTSGDWVEQYFGPGTRLTVT.

This clonotype was observed many times. The J gene is TRBJ1-1, the V gene TRBV7-2; possible D gene TRBD1, 5 bases. This CDR3 contains 12 residues. The V end was cut by 2 bases, the J end by 11 bases, with 12 bases between. Per germline, CDR1 SGHTA and CDR2 FQGNSA. CDR3 region: CASSLLDSKAFF. CDR3 coding DNA: TGTGCCAGCAGCTTATTAGACAGTAAGGCTTTCTTT.

The gene calls are TRBV11-2 and TRBJ1-2, with D possibly TRBD1 on 5 matching bases. CDR3 length: 16 residues. V was shortened by 5 bases and J by 3 bases, with 19 bases between the two germline ends. Germline assignment: CDR1 SGHAT and CDR2 FQNNGV. CDR3 DNA sequence: TGTGCCAGCAGCCAAAACCGGGGGTATTGGGACTATGGCTACACCTTC. This translates into CASSQNRGYWDYGYTF.

The chain joins TRBV24-1 to TRBJ1-1; 9 bases are shared with TRBD1. The CDR3 sequence is 17 residues long. CDR1 is KGHDR and CDR2 is SFDVKD in the germline V gene. V lost 4 bases, J lost 2 bases, and 10 bases stayed unmatched. The CDR3 DNA reads TGTGCCACCAGTGACCCAGGCGGGACAGGGCTCAACACTGAAGCTTTCTTT. Translating it yields CATSDPGGTGLNTEAFF.

The rearrangement uses TRBV15 and TRBJ1-2, with 9 bases fitting TRBD1. V trimming: 1 base; J trimming: 4 bases; junction bases outside the gene matches: 16. The CDR3 is made up of 19 amino acids. Germline lookup yields CDR1 LNHNV and CDR2 YYDKDF (reference sequence). The CDR3 sequence: CATSRVGVAGTGLLYGYTF. The CDR3 nucleotides read TGTGCCACCAGCAGAGTTGGGGTGGCCGGGACAGGGCTCCTCTATGGCTACACCTTC.

V usage is TRBV6-5 and J usage is TRBJ1-2; weak D call: TRBD1 (6 bases). CDR1 is MNHEY and CDR2 is SVGAGI in the germline V gene. The V gene lost 6 bases and the J gene lost 4 bases, with 15 bases spanning the gap. CDR3 size: 14 residues. CDR3 sequence: CASRHDRRGYGYTF. In nucleotides, the CDR3 is TGTGCCAGCAGGCACGACAGGAGGGGCTATGGCTACACCTTC.

The chain's CDR3 is CASSLIGALEAFF. In nucleotides, the CDR3 is TGTGCCAGCAGCTTAATCGGGGCCCTTGAAGCTTTCTTT. The V and J genes are TRBV7-2 and TRBJ1-1; a possible D gene is TRBD1 (5 bases). The CDR3 has 13 amino acids. CDR1 and CDR2 (germline): SGHTA, FQGNSA. The germline V and J ends were trimmed by 2 bases and 7 bases, with 11 bases remaining between them.

With respect to this clonotype: At one end, the junction sequence differs from germline, possibly due to a read error. The V call is TRBV4-1, the J call TRBJ2-7; tentatively, D is TRBD1 (5 bases). The CDR3 consists of 18 residues. Germline V gene data show CDR1 as MGHRA and CDR2 as YSYEKL. The DNA for the CDR3 is TGTGCCAGCAGCCAAGCCTCGACTTATGTTGGGGCCCGAGGCGAGCAGTACTTC. Translation gives CASSQASTYVGARGEQYF.

This clonotype showed up just a few times. The chain combines TRBV20-1 with TRBJ1-5; 8 positions match TRBD1. The J segment lost 6 bases and the V segment lost 6 bases, leaving 13 bases of the junction unmatched. The CDR3 extends over 15 amino acids. CDR1 DFQATT and CDR2 SNEGSKA come from the germline V gene (reference sequence). CDR3 loop: CSATLSGGSGQPQHF. The CDR3, as DNA: TGCAGTGCCACCCTGTCAGGGGGCTCAGGTCAGCCCCAGCATTTT.

The V call is TRBV14, the J call TRBJ2-6; D remains unclear. The CDR3 is 22 amino acids. Germline CDR1 reads SGHDN; CDR2 reads FVKESK. V gave up 1 base and J gave up 1 base, with 26 bases separating them. The CDR3 loop is CASSQGVSLPRRLNSGANVLTF. The CDR3 DNA is TGTGCCAGCAGCCAAGGGGTGTCCCTCCCCCGACGCTTGAATTCTGGGGCCAACGTCCTGACTTTC.

This clonotype has a count of ten or more. The V call is TRBV7-2, the J call TRBJ2-7; D tentatively reads TRBD1 or TRBD2 (5 bases each). Germline-derived CDR1 and CDR2 are SGHTA and FQGNSA. V was pared by 5 bases and J by 6 bases, with 14 bases between. The CDR3 runs to 13 residues. The CDR3, as DNA: TGTGCCAGCAGCCGGAGGTCCGGGGCCGAGCAGTACTTC. Translation: CASSRRSGAEQYF. The whole variable domain, filled in from reference TRBV7-2 and TRBJ2-7, reads GAGVSQSPSNKVTEKGKDVELRCDPISGHTALYWYRQSLGQGLEFLIYFQGNSAPDKSGLPSDRFSAERTGGSVSTLTIQRTQQEDSAVYLCASSRRSGAEQYFGPGTRLTVT.

This clonotype was counted at least ten times. This rearrangement joins TRBV9 to TRBJ1-4; the match to TRBD1 covers 7 bases. The CDR3 has 18 amino acids. Germline lookup yields CDR1 SGDLS and CDR2 YYNGEE. Germline trimming cut 3 bases from V and 0 bases from J; bases unmatched to any gene: 11. This chain's CDR3 is CASSGEAPGQATNEKLFF. In nucleotides, the CDR3 is TGTGCCAGCAGCGGGGAAGCACCTGGACAGGCAACTAATGAAAAACTGTTTTTT.

J is TRBJ1-2 and V is TRBV28; D gene ambiguous. Trimming removed 4 bases at V and 8 bases at J, with 11 bases between. In germline, CDR1 is MDHEN, CDR2 SYDVKM. The CDR3 extends over 12 amino acids. CDR3 sequence reads: CASSSTRLGYTF. The DNA of the CDR3 is TGTGCCAGCAGTTCAACCCGACTGGGCTACACCTTC.

Many counts were recorded for this clonotype. This chain connects TRBV7-8 to TRBJ1-2; 8 bases map to TRBD1. The V gene end was trimmed by 2 bases and the J gene end by 8 bases; junction bases not matched to a gene: 7. This CDR3 contains 14 residues. Germline V gives CDR1 SGHVS, CDR2 FQNEAQ. The CDR3 nucleotides are TGTGCCAGCAGCTTAATCCAGGGGGCGACGGGCTACACCTTC. It encodes CASSLIQGATGYTF.

This clonotype was recorded a few times. The chain uses TRBV28 and TRBJ2-5; D call uncertain. Trimming left V 4 bases short and J 5 bases short, with 8 bases between. CDR1 MDHEN and CDR2 SYDVKM come from the germline V gene. The CDR3 runs 12 residues. The CDR3 nucleotides are TGTGCCAGCAGTTCTAGGGCTGAGACCCAGTACTTC. As protein: CASSSRAETQYF.

Note on this clonotype: Just one base apart from a much larger clone, this may be a read error. V usage is TRBV4-1 and J usage is TRBJ1-6; TRBD1 might be the D (5 bases). Trimming left V 0 bases short and J 18 bases short, with 15 bases between. CDR3 length: 13 amino acids. The germline gives CDR1 MGHRA, CDR2 YSYEKL. The CDR3 spells CASSQDLGWGPHF. CDR3 DNA: TGCGCCAGCAGCCAAGACCTAGGGTGGGGACCCCACTTT.

This clonotype was counted at least ten times. The rearrangement joins TRBV29-1 to TRBJ2-5; 7 bases agree with TRBD1. V lost 4 bases, J lost 2 bases, and 13 bases stayed unmatched. In germline, CDR1 is SQVTM, CDR2 ANQGSEA. The CDR3 consists of 16 residues. DNA for the CDR3: TGCAGCGTTGCCAACGACAGGGCGAATAAACAAGAGACCCAGTACTTC. This gives the protein CSVANDRANKQETQYF. Combining the CDR3 with reference TRBV29-1 and TRBJ2-5 gives the whole variable domain SAVISQKPSRDICQRGTSLTIQCQVDSQVTMMFWYRQQPGQSLTLIATANQGSEATYESGFVIDKFPISRPNLTFSTLTVSNMSPEDSSIYLCSVANDRANKQETQYFGPGTRLLVL.

Only one count was recorded for this clonotype. The chain links TRBV15 to TRBJ2-7; D gene uncertain. Trimming took 0 bases from V and 4 from J, leaving 13 bases between them. The CDR3 is 15 residues long. The V gene's germline CDR1 is LNHNV and CDR2 YYDKDF (reference sequence). The CDR3 region is CATSRDQGSFYEQYF. The CDR3 DNA sequence: TGTGCCACCAGCAGAGATCAAGGCAGTTTTTACGAGCAGTACTTC. The full variable domain, in which reference TRBV15 and TRBJ2-7 provide the parts outside the CDR3, is DAMVIQNPRYQVTQFGKPVTLSCSQTLNHNVMYWYQQKSSQAPKLLFHYYDKDFNNEADTPDNFQSRRPNTSFCFLDIRSPGLGDTAMYLCATSRDQGSFYEQYFGPGTRLTVT.

A few counts support this clonotype. An end of the junction differs from the germline gene, which may be a read error. This chain joins TRBV10-3 and TRBJ2-6; the match to TRBD1 covers 8 bases. There are 19 residues in the CDR3. Germline CDR1 reads ENHRY; CDR2 reads SYGVKD. The CDR3 is CASSLGPRTGFTGANVLTF. In DNA form, the CDR3 reads TGTGCCAGCAGTTTGGGCCCCCGGACAGGGTTCACTGGGGCCAACGTCCTGACTTTC.

This chain joins TRBV19 and TRBJ1-2, with TRBD1 identical over 7 bases. The CDR3 is 15 residues long. Germline V gives CDR1 LNHDA, CDR2 SQIVND (reference sequence). V shed 3 bases, J shed 2 bases, and the junction held 6 bases outside the gene matches. The CDR3 is CASSIDRVKNYGYTF. The DNA for the CDR3 is TGTGCCAGTAGTATTGACAGGGTGAAAAACTATGGCTACACCTTC.

The gene calls are TRBV29-1 and TRBJ2-3, with D possibly matching TRBD2 (6 bases). Germline V gene sequence: CDR1 SQVTM, CDR2 ANQGSEA. The CDR3 covers 14 residues. Trimming left V 5 bases short and J 1 base short, with 13 bases between. CDR3 nucleotide sequence: TGCAGCGTTTTTGGGGCTAGCGGCACAGATACGCAGTATTTT. Translating gives CSVFGASGTDTQYF.

A word on this clonotype: A clone one base away is much larger, so this may be a read error. The chain joins TRBV20-1 to TRBJ1-1; the D is unclear. The CDR3 is made up of 12 amino acids. Germline V CDR1 and CDR2: DFQATT, SNEGSKA (reference sequence). In DNA, the CDR3 is TGCAGTGCTTTGCCTGGTGGCACTGGAGCTTTCTTT. Translation: CSALPGGTGAFF.

This clonotype has only a few counts. The chain links TRBV20-1 to TRBJ1-3; no firm D call. Between the trimmed V and J ends, which lost 2 bases and 0 bases, there was a span of 14 bases. Germline V lookup: CDR1 DFQATT, CDR2 SNEGSKA (reference sequence). The CDR3 has 16 amino acids. CDR3 amino acids: CSARPNYLTSGNTIYF. CDR3 DNA: TGCAGTGCTAGACCCAATTACCTTACCTCTGGAAACACCATATATTTT.

This clonotype has at least ten counts. The J gene is TRBJ2-5, the V gene TRBV15; the D gene is possibly TRBD1 (6 bases). The germline gives CDR1 LNHNV, CDR2 YYDKDF (reference sequence). V was trimmed by 0 bases and J by 5 bases, leaving 13 bases between them. The CDR3 loop spans 15 amino acids. The chain's CDR3 is CATSRDRNRAETQYF. The DNA for the CDR3 is TGTGCCACCAGCAGAGATCGAAACAGGGCCGAGACCCAGTACTTC.

This chain links TRBV27 with TRBJ2-5, with D tentatively TRBD2 (5 bases). The germline V gene encodes CDR1 MNHEY and CDR2 SMNVEV (reference sequence). Trimming cost V 7 bases and J 7 bases, with 13 bases left between them. The CDR3 sequence is 12 residues long. CDR3 residues: CASKASLGTQYF. The CDR3 coding sequence is TGTGCCAGCAAAGCTAGCTTAGGGACCCAGTACTTC.

This clonotype was recorded once. The chain is built from TRBV7-8 and TRBJ2-5; D is undetermined. There are 13 residues in the CDR3. Germline CDR1 is SGHVS and CDR2 is FQNEAQ. Trimming removed 7 bases at V and 4 bases at J, with 13 bases between. The CDR3 sequence: CASNFHRAETQYF. CDR3 DNA: TGTGCCAGCAACTTTCATAGGGCAGAGACCCAGTACTTC.